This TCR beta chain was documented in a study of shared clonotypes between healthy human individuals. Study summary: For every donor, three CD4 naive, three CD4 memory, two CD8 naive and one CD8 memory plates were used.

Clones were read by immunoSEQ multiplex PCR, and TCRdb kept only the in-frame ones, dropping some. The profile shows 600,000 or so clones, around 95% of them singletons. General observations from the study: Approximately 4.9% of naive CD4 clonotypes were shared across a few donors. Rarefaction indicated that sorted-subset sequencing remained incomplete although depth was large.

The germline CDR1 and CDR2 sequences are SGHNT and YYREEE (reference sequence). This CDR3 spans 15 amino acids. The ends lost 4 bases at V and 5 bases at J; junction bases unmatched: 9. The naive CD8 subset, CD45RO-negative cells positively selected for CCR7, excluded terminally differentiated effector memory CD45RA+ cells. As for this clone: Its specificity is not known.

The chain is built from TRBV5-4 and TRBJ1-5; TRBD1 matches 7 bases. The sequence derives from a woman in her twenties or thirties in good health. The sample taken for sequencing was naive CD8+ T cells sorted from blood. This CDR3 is CASSPRRDSHQPQHF. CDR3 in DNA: TGTGCCAGCAGCCCTCGGCGGGACAGTCATCAGCCCCAGCATTTT.